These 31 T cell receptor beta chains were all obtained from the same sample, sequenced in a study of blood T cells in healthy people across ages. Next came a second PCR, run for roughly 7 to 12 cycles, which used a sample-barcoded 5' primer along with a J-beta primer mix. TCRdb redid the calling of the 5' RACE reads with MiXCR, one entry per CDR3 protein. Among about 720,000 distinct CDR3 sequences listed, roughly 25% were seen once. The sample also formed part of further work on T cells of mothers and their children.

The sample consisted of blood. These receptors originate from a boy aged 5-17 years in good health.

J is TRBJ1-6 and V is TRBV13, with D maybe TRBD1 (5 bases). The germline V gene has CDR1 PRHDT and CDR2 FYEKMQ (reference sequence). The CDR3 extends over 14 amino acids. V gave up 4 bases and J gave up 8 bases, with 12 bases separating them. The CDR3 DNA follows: TGTGCCAGCAGCTGGGGGGGGAAGGATTCACCCCTCCACTTT. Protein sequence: CASSWGGKDSPLHF.

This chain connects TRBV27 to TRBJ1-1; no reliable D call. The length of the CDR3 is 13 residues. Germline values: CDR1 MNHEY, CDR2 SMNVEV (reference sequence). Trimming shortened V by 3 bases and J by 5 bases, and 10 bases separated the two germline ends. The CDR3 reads CASSFGVGTEAFF. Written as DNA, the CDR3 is TGTGCCAGCAGTTTTGGGGTAGGGACTGAAGCTTTCTTT.

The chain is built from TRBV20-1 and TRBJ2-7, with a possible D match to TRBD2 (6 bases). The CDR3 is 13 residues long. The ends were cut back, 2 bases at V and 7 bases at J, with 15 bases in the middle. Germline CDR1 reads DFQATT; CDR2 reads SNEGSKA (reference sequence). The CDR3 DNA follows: TGCAGTGCTAGAAACCCGACGAGCGGGGAGCAGTACTTC. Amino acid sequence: CSARNPTSGEQYF.

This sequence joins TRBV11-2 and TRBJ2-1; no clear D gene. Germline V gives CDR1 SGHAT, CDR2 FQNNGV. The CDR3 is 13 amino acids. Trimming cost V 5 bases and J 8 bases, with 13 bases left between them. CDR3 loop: CASSPPDWYEQFF. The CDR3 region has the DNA TGTGCCAGCAGCCCCCCCGATTGGTATGAGCAGTTCTTC.

The chain's CDR3 is CASSSLRDRGEKLFF. CDR3 DNA: TGTGCCAGCAGTTCGCTCCGGGACAGGGGCGAAAAACTGTTTTTT. The chain joins TRBV25-1 to TRBJ1-4; 10 bases agree with TRBD1. Germline loops: CDR1 MGHDK, CDR2 SYGVNS. The V and J ends lost 5 bases and 8 bases, in that order; junction bases with no gene match: 8. The CDR3 covers 15 residues.

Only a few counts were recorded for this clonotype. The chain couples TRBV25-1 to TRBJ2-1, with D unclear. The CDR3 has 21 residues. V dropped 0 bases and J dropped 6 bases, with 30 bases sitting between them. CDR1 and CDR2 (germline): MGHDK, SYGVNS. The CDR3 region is CASSEYQSPRAPEEIPNEQFF. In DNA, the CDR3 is TGTGCCAGCAGTGAATATCAATCCCCCCGGGCCCCCGAGGAGATTCCCAATGAGCAGTTCTTC. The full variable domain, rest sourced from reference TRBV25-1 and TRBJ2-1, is EADIYQTPRYLVIGTGKKITLECSQTMGHDKMYWYQQDPGMELHLIHYSYGVNSTEKGDLSSESTVSRIRTEHFPLTLESARPSHTSQYLCASSEYQSPRAPEEIPNEQFFGPGTRLTVL.

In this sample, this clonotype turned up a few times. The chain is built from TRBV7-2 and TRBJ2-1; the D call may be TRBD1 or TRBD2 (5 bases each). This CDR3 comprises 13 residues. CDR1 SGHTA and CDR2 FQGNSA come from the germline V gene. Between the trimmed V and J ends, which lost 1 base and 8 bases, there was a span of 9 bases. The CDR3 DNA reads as TGTGCCAGCAGCTTAGGGGGACCTTATGAGCAGTTCTTC. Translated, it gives CASSLGGPYEQFF. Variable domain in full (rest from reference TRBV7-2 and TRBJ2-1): GAGVSQSPSNKVTEKGKDVELRCDPISGHTALYWYRQSLGQGLEFLIYFQGNSAPDKSGLPSDRFSAERTGGSVSTLTIQRTQQEDSAVYLCASSLGGPYEQFFGPGTRLTVL.

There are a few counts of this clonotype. The CDR3: CSAREGGRQPQHF. The CDR3 DNA reads as TGCAGTGCTAGGGAAGGGGGCCGGCAGCCCCAGCATTTT. This sequence joins TRBV20-1 and TRBJ1-5; 7 positions agree with TRBD1. The CDR3 has 13 residues. Germline trimming cut 3 bases from V and 7 bases from J; bases unmatched to any gene: 6. Germline V gene data show CDR1 as DFQATT and CDR2 as SNEGSKA (reference sequence).

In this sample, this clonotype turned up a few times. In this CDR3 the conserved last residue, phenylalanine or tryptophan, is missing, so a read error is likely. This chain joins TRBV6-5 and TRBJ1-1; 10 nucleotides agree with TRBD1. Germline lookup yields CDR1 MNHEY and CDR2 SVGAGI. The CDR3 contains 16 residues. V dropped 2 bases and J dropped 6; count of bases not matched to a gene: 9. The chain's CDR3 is CASSYGLGQGEAEAFL. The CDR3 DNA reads TGTGCCAGCAGTTACGGGTTAGGACAGGGGGAGGCTGAAGCTTTCCTT.

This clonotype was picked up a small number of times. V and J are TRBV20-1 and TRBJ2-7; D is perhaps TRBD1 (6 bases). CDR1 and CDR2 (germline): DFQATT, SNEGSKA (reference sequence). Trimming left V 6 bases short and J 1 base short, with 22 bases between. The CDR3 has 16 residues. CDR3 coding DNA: TGCAGTGCCCGAGCCTGGGACACCGTATTATCCTACGAGCAGTACTTC. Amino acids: CSARAWDTVLSYEQYF.

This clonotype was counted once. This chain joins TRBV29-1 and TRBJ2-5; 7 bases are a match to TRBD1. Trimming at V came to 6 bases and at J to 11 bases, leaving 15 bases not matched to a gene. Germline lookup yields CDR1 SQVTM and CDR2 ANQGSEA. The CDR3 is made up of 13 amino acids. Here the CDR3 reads CSVEPTGLGEQYF. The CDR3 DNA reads TGCAGCGTCGAACCGACAGGGCTGGGTGAGCAGTACTTC.

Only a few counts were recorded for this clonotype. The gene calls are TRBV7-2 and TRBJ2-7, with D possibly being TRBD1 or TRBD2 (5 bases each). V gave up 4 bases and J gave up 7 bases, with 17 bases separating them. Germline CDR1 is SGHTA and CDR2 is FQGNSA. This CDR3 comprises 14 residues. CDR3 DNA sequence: TGTGCCAGCAGCTCGGGACCAAGCCGGTTGGAGCAGTACTTC. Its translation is CASSSGPSRLEQYF.

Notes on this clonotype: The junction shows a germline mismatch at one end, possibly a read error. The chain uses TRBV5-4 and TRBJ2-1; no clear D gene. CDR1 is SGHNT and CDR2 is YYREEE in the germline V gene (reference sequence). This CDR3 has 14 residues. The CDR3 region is CASSLGSAYNGQFF. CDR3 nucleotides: TGTGCCAGCAGCTTGGGGTCGGCCTACAATGGGCAGTTCTTC.

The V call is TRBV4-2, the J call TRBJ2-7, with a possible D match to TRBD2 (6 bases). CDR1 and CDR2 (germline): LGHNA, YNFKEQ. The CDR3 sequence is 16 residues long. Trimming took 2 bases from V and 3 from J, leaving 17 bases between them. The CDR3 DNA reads TGTGCCAGCAGCCAATTAAGGGGCGGGGAGAACTACGAGCAGTACTTC. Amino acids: CASSQLRGGENYEQYF.

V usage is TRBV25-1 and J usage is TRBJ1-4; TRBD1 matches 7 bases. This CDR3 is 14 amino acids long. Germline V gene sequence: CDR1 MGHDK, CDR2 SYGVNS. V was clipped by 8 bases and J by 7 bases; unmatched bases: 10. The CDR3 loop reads CASGKQGIGEKLFF. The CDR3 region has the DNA TGTGCCAGCGGGAAACAGGGGATCGGTGAAAAACTGTTTTTT.

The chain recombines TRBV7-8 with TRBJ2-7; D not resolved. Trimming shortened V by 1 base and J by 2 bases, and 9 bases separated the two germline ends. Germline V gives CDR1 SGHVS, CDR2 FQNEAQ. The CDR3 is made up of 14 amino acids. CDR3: CASSLGPATYEQYF. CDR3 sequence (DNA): TGTGCCAGCAGCTTAGGACCGGCAACCTACGAGCAGTACTTC.

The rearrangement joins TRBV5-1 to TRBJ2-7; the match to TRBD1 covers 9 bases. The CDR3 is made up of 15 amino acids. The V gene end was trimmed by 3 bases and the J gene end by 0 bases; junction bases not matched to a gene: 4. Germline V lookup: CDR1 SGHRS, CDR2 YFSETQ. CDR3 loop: CASSSWTGVSYEQYF. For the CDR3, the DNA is TGCGCCAGCAGCTCTTGGACAGGGGTCTCCTACGAGCAGTACTTC.

In DNA, the CDR3 is TGTGCCAGCAGCCGAACTAGCGGGAGGGAATTCCAGTATTTT. Its protein product is CASSRTSGREFQYF. V and J are TRBV4-2 and TRBJ2-3, with TRBD2 matching over 13 bases. The CDR3 has 14 residues. Germline-derived CDR1 and CDR2 are LGHNA and YNFKEQ. With V trimmed by 4 bases and J by 12 bases, 7 bases remained unmatched.

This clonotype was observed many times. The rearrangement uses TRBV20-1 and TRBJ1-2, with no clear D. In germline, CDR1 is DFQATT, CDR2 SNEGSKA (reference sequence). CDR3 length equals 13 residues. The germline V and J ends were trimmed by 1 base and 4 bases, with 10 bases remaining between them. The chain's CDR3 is CSARVLQRYGYTF. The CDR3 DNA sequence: TGCAGTGCTAGAGTCTTACAGCGCTATGGCTACACCTTC.

The CDR3 spells CASSLIRGSNTDTQYF. CDR3 in DNA: TGCGCCAGCAGCTTGATACGGGGATCTAACACAGATACGCAGTATTTT. The chain has TRBV5-1 and TRBJ2-3; the D gene is possibly TRBD2 (5 bases). The CDR3 loop spans 16 amino acids. V lost 1 base and J lost 2, with 14 bases in between. Germline CDR1 and CDR2: SGHRS and YFSETQ.

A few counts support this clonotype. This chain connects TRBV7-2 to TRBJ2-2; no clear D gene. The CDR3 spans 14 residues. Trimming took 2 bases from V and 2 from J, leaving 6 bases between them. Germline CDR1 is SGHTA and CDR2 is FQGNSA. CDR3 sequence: CASSLSSNTGELFF. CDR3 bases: TGTGCCAGCAGCTTAAGTTCCAACACCGGGGAGCTGTTTTTT.

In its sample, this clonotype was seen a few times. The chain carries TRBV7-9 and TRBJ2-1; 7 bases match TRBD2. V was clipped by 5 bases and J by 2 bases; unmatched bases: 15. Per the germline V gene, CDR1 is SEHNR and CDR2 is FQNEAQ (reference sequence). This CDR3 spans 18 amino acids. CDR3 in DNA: TGTGCCAGCAGCGCCGGGGACTTGAACGGACTAGCCTACAATGAGCAGTTCTTC. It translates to CASSAGDLNGLAYNEQFF. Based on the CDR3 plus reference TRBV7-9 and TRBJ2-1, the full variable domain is DTGVSQNPRHKITKRGQNVTFRCDPISEHNRLYWYRQTLGQGPEFLTYFQNEAQLEKSRLLSDRFSAERPKGSFSTLEIQRTEQGDSAMYLCASSAGDLNGLAYNEQFFGPGTRLTVL.

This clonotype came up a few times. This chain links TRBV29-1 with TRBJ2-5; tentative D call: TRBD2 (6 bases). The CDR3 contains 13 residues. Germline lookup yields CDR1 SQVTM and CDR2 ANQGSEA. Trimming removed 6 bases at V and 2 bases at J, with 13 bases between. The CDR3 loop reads CSVNQGLQETQYF. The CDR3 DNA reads TGCAGCGTCAACCAGGGACTTCAAGAGACCCAGTACTTC.

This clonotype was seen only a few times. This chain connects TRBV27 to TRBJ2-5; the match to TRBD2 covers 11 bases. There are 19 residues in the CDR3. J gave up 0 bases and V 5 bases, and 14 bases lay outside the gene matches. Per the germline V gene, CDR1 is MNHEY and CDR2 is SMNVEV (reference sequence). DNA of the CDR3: TGTGCCAGCAGTGGTCGACTAGCGGGAAGCGGATGGTACCAAGAGACCCAGTACTTC. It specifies CASSGRLAGSGWYQETQYF.

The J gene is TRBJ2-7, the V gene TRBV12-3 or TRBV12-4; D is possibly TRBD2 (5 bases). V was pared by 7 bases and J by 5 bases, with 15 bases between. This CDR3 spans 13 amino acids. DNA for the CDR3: TGTGCCAGCACGGAGGCTAATCGCCACGAGCAGTACTTC. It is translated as CASTEANRHEQYF.

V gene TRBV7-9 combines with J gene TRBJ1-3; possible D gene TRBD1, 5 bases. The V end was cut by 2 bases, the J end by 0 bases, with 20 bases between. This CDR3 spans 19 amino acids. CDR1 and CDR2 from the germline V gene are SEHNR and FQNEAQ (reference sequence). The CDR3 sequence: CASSLRADYEDSSGNTIYF. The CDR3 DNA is TGTGCCAGCAGCTTAAGGGCGGATTATGAAGACAGCTCTGGAAACACCATATATTTT.

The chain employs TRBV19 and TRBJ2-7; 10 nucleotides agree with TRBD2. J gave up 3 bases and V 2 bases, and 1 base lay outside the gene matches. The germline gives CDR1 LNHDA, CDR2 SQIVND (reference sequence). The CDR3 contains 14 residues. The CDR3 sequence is CASSISSGSYEQYF. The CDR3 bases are TGTGCCAGTAGTATATCTAGCGGGAGCTACGAGCAGTACTTC.

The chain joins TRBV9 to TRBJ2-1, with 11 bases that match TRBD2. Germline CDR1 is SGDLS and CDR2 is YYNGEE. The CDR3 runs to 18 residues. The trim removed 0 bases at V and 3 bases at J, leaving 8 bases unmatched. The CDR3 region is CASSVATEGTSGYNEQFF. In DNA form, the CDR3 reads TGTGCCAGCAGCGTAGCCACAGAGGGGACTAGCGGCTACAATGAGCAGTTCTTC. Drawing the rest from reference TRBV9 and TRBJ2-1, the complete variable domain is DSGVTQTPKHLITATGQRVTLRCSPRSGDLSVYWYQQSLDQGLQFLIQYYNGEERAKGNILERFSAQQFPDLHSELNLSSLELGDSALYFCASSVATEGTSGYNEQFFGPGTRLTVL.

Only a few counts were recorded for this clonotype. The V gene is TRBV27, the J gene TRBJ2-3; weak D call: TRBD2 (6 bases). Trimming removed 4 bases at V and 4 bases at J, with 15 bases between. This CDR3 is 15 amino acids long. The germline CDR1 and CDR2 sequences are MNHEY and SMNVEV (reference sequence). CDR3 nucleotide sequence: TGTGCCAGCAGTTGGGAGGCCAGAGGGGCAGATACGCAGTATTTT. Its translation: CASSWEARGADTQYF.

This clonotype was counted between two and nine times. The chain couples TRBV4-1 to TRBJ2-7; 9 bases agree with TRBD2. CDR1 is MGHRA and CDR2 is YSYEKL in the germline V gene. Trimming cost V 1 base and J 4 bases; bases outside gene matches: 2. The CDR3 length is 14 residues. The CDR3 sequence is CASSQVAGEYEQYF. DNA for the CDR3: TGCGCCAGCAGCCAAGTAGCGGGAGAATACGAGCAGTACTTC.

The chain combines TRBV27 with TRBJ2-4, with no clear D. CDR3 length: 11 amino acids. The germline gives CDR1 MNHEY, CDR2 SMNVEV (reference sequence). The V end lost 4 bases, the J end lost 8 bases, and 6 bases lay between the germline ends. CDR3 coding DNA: TGTGCCAGCAGTTCACTGGACATTCAGTACTTC. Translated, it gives CASSSLDIQYF.